This T cell receptor (beta chain) was documented in a study of T cells in Graves' hyperthyroidism and ophthalmopathy. Aged 18 to 65, the patients had hyperthyroidism that was newly diagnosed and had lasted under 2 months. Germline lookup yields CDR1 SNHLY and CDR2 FYNNEI. V was cut by 3 bases and J by 7 bases, with 18 bases left in between. The CDR3 is 15 residues long. RNA transcripts provided the source from which TCR beta CDR3 regions were amplified. During a first-round RT-PCR of the TCR CDR3, the HTBI primer set was used. TCRdb reanalysed the multiplex PCR reads using MiXCR and keeps one entry per CDR3 protein. This table has around 690,000 distinct CDR3 sequences, 17% appearing once.

The TCR originated in a man aged 45-65 years with Graves' hyperthyroidism. The sample comprised blood. The rearrangement joins TRBV2 to TRBJ1-2; a possible D gene is TRBD1 (6 bases). CDR3 nucleotides: TGTGCCAGCAGTGAGGAGGAACAGGGTCTCTTTGGCTACACCTTC. As protein: CASSEEEQGLFGYTF.